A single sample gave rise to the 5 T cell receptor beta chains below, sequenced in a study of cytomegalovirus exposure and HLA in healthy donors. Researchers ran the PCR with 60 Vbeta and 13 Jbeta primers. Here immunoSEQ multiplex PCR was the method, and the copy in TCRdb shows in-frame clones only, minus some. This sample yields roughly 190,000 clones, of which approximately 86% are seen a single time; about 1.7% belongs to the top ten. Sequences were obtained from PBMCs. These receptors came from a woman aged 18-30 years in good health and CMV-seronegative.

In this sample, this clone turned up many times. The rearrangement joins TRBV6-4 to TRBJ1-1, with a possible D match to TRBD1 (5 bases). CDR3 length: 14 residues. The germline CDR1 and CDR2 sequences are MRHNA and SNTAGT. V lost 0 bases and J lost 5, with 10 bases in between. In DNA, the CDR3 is TGTGCCAGCAGTGACTCGACAGAATCGACTGAAGCTTTCTTT. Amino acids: CASSDSTESTEAFF.

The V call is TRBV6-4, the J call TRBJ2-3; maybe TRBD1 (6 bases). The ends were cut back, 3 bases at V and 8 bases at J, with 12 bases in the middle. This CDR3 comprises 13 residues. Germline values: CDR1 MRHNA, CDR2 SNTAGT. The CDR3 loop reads CASSEAGVGTQYF. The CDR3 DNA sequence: TGTGCCAGCAGTGAAGCAGGGGTGGGTACGCAGTATTTT.

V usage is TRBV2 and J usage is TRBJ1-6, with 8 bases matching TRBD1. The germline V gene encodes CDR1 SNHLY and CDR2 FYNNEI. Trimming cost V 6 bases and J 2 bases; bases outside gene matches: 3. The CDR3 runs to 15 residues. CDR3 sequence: CASREQGAYNSPLHF. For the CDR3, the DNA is TGTGCCAGCAGGGAACAGGGGGCCTATAATTCACCCCTCCACTTT.

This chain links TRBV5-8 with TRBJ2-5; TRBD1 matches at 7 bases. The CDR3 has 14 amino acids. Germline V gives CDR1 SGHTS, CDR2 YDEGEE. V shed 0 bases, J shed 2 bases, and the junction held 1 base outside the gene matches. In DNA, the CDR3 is TGTGCCAGCAGCTTGGGGACAGGTCAAGAGACCCAGTACTTC. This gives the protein CASSLGTGQETQYF.

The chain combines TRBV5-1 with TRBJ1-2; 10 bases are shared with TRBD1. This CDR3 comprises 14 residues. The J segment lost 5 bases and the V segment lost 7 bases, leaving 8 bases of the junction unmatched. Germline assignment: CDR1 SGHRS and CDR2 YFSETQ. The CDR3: CASHPGQGKYGYTF. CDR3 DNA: TGCGCCAGCCATCCGGGACAGGGGAAGTATGGCTACACCTTC.